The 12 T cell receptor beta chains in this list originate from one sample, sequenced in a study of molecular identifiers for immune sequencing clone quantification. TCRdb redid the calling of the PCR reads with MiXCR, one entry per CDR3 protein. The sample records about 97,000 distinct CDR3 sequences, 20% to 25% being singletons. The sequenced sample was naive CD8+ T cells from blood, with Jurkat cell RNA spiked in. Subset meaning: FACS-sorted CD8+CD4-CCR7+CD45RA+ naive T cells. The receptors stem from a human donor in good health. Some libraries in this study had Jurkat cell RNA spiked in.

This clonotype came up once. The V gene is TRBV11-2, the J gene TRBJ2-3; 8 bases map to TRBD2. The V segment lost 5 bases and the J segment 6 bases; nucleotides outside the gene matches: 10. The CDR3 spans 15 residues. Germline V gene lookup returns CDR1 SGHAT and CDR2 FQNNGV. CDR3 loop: CASSPGRGGRDTQYF. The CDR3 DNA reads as TGTGCCAGCAGCCCCGGCCGGGGGGGCCGGGATACGCAGTATTTT.

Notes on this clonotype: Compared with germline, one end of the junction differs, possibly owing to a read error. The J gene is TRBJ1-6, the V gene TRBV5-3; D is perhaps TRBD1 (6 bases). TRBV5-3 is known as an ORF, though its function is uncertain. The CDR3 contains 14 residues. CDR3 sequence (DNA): TGTGCCAGCAGCTTAGGACAGTGGAATTCACCCCTCCACTTT. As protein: CASSLGQWNSPLHF.

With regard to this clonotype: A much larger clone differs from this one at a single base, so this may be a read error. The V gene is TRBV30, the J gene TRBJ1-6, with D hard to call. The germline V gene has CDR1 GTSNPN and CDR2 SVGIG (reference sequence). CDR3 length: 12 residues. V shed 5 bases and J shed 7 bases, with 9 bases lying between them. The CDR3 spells CAWGIGNSPLHF. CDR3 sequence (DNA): TGTGCCTGGGGTATAGGGAATTCACCCCTCCACTTT.

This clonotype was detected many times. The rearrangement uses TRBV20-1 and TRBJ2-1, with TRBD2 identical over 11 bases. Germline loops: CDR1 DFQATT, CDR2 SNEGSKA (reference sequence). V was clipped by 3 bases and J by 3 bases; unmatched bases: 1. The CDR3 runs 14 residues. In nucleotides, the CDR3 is TGCAGTGCTAGGGGGACTAGCGGCTACAATGAGCAGTTCTTC. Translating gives CSARGTSGYNEQFF.

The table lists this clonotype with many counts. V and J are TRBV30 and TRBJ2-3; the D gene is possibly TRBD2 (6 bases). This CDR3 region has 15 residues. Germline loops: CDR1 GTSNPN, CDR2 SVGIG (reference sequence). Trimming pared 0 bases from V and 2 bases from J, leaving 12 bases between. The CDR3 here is CAWSVGSGYTDTQYF. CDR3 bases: TGTGCCTGGAGTGTCGGTAGCGGATACACAGATACGCAGTATTTT.

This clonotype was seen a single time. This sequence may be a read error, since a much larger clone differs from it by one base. The CDR3, as DNA: TGCAGTGCTCTCACCGGGACAGATATTTGGGGGGGCACCGGGGAGCTGTTTTTT. Protein: CSALTGTDIWGGTGELFF. This chain uses TRBV20-1 with TRBJ2-2; TRBD1 or TRBD2 may be the D gene (7 bases each). V was cut by 5 bases and J by 4 bases, with 26 bases left in between. Germline V lookup: CDR1 DFQATT, CDR2 SNEGSKA (reference sequence). The length of the CDR3 is 18 residues.

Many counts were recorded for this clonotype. The CDR3: CASSLSRRGPVADTQYF. CDR3 coding DNA: TGTGCCAGCAGTTTAAGTAGGAGGGGGCCGGTGGCAGATACGCAGTATTTT. The V gene is TRBV12-3 or TRBV12-4, the J gene TRBJ2-3, with D maybe TRBD1 (7 bases). Trimming removed 2 bases at V and 4 bases at J, with 19 bases between. The CDR3 extends over 17 amino acids.

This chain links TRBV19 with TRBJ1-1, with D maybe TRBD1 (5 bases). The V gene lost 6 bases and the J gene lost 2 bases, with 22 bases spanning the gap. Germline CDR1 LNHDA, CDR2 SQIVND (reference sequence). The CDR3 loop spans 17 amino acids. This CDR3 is CASSARIGVDLNTEAFF. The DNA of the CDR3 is TGTGCCAGTAGCGCCCGGATAGGGGTCGACTTAAACACTGAAGCTTTCTTT.

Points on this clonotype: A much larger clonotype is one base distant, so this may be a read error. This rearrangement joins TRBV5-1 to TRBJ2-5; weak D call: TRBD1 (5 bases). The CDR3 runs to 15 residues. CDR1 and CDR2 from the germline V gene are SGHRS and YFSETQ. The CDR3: CASSLAVTVQGTQYF. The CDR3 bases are TGCGCCAGCAGCTTGGCCGTGACAGTACAAGGGACCCAGTACTTC.

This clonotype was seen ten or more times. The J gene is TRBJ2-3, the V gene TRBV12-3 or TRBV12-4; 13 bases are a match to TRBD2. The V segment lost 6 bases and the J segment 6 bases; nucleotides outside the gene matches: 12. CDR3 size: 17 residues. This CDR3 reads CASSYELAGGQYDTQYF. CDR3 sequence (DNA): TGTGCCAGCAGCTACGAACTAGCGGGGGGGCAGTATGATACGCAGTATTTT.

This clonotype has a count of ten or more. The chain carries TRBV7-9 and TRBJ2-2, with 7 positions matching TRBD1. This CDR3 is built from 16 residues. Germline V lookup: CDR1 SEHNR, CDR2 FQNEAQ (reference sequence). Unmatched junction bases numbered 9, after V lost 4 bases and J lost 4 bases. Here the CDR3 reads CASSSPIDRVTGELFF. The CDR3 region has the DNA TGTGCCAGCAGCTCACCGATTGACAGGGTCACCGGGGAGCTGTTTTTT. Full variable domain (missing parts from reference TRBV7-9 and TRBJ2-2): DTGVSQNPRHKITKRGQNVTFRCDPISEHNRLYWYRQTLGQGPEFLTYFQNEAQLEKSRLLSDRFSAERPKGSFSTLEIQRTEQGDSAMYLCASSSPIDRVTGELFFGEGSRLTVL.

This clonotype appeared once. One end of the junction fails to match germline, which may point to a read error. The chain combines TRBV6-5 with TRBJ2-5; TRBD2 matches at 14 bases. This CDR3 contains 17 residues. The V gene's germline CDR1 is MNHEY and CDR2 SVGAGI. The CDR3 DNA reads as TGTGCCAGCAGCTCCGAGACTAGCGGGAGGGCCGTAGAGGCCCAGTACTTC. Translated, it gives CASSSETSGRAVEAQYF.